The 25 T cell receptor beta chains presented below share a single source sample, sequenced in a study of cytomegalovirus exposure and HLA in healthy donors. Vbeta (60) and Jbeta (13) primers were used in the PCR. The data were produced by immunoSEQ multiplex PCR, yet TCRdb's version contains in-frame clones alone and is incomplete. The sample includes more than 90,000 clones, 76% of them seen just once. The specimen was PBMCs. The receptors originated from a man aged 35-49 years in good health and CMV-seronegative.

The chain has TRBV5-1 and TRBJ2-2; TRBD2 matches 11 bases. The length of the CDR3 is 15 residues. Germline lookup yields CDR1 SGHRS and CDR2 YFSETQ. V lost 8 bases, J lost 7 bases, and 10 bases stayed unmatched. The CDR3 bases are TGCGCCAGTATGCCGGGACTAGCGGTATTCGGGGAGCTGTTTTTT. As protein: CASMPGLAVFGELFF.

The chain employs TRBV5-1 and TRBJ1-2; 9 bases map to TRBD1. CDR1 is SGHRS, CDR2 YFSETQ, per germline. V dropped 0 bases and J dropped 7; count of bases not matched to a gene: 7. The CDR3 has 15 residues. CDR3 amino acids: CASSLAVTGGVGYTF. In DNA form, the CDR3 reads TGCGCCAGCAGCTTGGCCGTTACAGGGGGCGTTGGCTACACCTTC. Combining the CDR3 with reference TRBV5-1 and TRBJ1-2 gives the whole variable domain KAGVTQTPRYLIKTRGQQVTLSCSPISGHRSVSWYQQTPGQGLQFLFEYFSETQRNKGNFPGRFSGRQFSNSRSEMNVSTLELGDSALYLCASSLAVTGGVGYTFGSGTRLTVV.

The rearrangement joins TRBV18 to TRBJ2-2; 8 bases are a match to TRBD2. J lost 5 bases, V lost 3 bases, and 8 bases had no gene match. This CDR3 is 16 amino acids long. Germline CDR1 KGHSH, CDR2 LQKENI. In DNA form, the CDR3 reads TGTGCCAGCTCACCCCTAGGGACTAGTCAAACCGGGGAGCTGTTTTTT. Translated, it gives CASSPLGTSQTGELFF.

The chain couples TRBV9 to TRBJ2-1, with 7 bases identical to TRBD1. V shed 4 bases, J shed 8 bases, and the junction held 18 bases outside the gene matches. The CDR3 has 17 residues. The V gene's germline CDR1 is SGDLS and CDR2 YYNGEE. The CDR3 is CASSITAGTEHSDEQFF. CDR3 nucleotide sequence: TGTGCCAGCAGCATCACAGCCGGGACAGAGCACTCGGATGAGCAGTTCTTC. Variable domain in full (rest from reference TRBV9 and TRBJ2-1): DSGVTQTPKHLITATGQRVTLRCSPRSGDLSVYWYQQSLDQGLQFLIQYYNGEERAKGNILERFSAQQFPDLHSELNLSSLELGDSALYFCASSITAGTEHSDEQFFGPGTRLTVL.

This chain connects TRBV5-6 to TRBJ2-1; D is undetermined. V was clipped by 1 base and J by 9 bases, with 11 bases between them. Germline V gene data show CDR1 as SGHDT and CDR2 as YYEEEE. This CDR3 region has 13 residues. The CDR3: CASSLIDESEQFF. CDR3 DNA sequence: TGTGCCAGCAGCTTGATTGATGAGTCTGAGCAGTTCTTC.

This rearrangement joins TRBV7-2 to TRBJ2-5; D might be TRBD2 (5 bases). Germline V lookup: CDR1 SGHTA, CDR2 FQGNSA. V lost 1 base and J lost 5, with 8 bases in between. The CDR3 spans 13 residues. The CDR3 here is CASSLGTGETQYF. The CDR3 DNA reads TGTGCCAGCAGCTTAGGTACGGGGGAGACCCAGTACTTC.

The J gene is TRBJ2-1, the V gene TRBV9; TRBD2 aligns across 8 bases. The germline V gene has CDR1 SGDLS and CDR2 YYNGEE. The CDR3 spans 21 residues. V shed 3 bases, J shed 8 bases, and the junction held 28 bases outside the gene matches. CDR3 bases: TGTGCCAGCAGCGGAGGGATGGGACTAGGATTTTTTGGGGTACCGGTGGATGAGCAGTTCTTC. It codes for CASSGGMGLGFFGVPVDEQFF.

The chain uses TRBV19 and TRBJ2-2; a weak D match, TRBD2 (7 bases). This CDR3 spans 13 amino acids. Trimming shortened V by 8 bases and J by 4 bases, and 11 bases separated the two germline ends. CDR1 and CDR2 from the germline V gene are LNHDA and SQIVND (reference sequence). As DNA, the CDR3 is TGTGCCAGTCGAGGGGGGGGCACCGGGGAGCTGTTTTTT. This encodes CASRGGGTGELFF. Together with reference TRBV19 and TRBJ2-2, the CDR3 gives the full variable domain: DGGITQSPKYLFRKEGQNVTLSCEQNLNHDAMYWYRQDPGQGLRLIYYSQIVNDFQKGDIAEGYSVSREKKESFPLTVTSAQKNPTAFYLCASRGGGTGELFFGEGSRLTVL.

This clone occurred a few times. V usage is TRBV5-5 and J usage is TRBJ1-5; D possibly corresponds to TRBD1 (6 bases). CDR3 length: 14 amino acids. Trimming took off 3 bases at V and 4 bases at J, with 11 bases between the two ends. CDR1 and CDR2 (germline): SGHKS, YYEKEE (reference sequence). The CDR3 region has the DNA TGTGCCAGCAGCTCAGGGGACACTAATCAGCCCCAGCATTTT. It specifies CASSSGDTNQPQHF. The variable domain in full, completed from reference TRBV5-5 and TRBJ1-5, reads DAGVTQSPTHLIKTRGQQVTLRCSPISGHKSVSWYQQVLGQGPQFIFQYYEKEERGRGNFPDRFSARQFPNYSSELNVNALLLGDSALYLCASSSGDTNQPQHFGDGTRLSIL.

The chain couples TRBV4-3 to TRBJ1-1; D not resolved. V was shortened by 2 bases and J by 1 base, with 14 bases between the two germline ends. The CDR3 sequence is 16 residues long. Germline V lookup: CDR1 LGHNA, CDR2 YSLEER. The CDR3 spells CASSQKTSQRNTEAFF. The CDR3 nucleotides are TGCGCCAGCAGCCAAAAAACGTCACAGAGGAACACTGAAGCTTTCTTT.

The rearrangement uses TRBV7-2 and TRBJ2-3; D possibly corresponds to TRBD1 (6 bases). This CDR3 has 14 residues. Germline CDR1 SGHTA, CDR2 FQGNSA. The V gene lost 4 bases and the J gene lost 6 bases, with 14 bases spanning the gap. Written as DNA, the CDR3 is TGTGCCAGCAGCTCAGACAGGTCCCGCGATACGCAGTATTTT. Protein: CASSSDRSRDTQYF.

The V and J genes are TRBV6-1 and TRBJ2-5; 12 nucleotides agree with TRBD2. Germline values: CDR1 MNHNS, CDR2 SASEGT. The trim removed 4 bases at V and 6 bases at J, leaving 15 bases unmatched. The CDR3 has 18 residues. The CDR3 DNA reads TGTGCCAGCAGTGCACGTCAAACGACTAGCGGGAGTTGGAAGACCCAGTACTTC. Translating it yields CASSARQTTSGSWKTQYF.

The chain employs TRBV18 and TRBJ2-7; the D gene is possibly TRBD1 (6 bases). The length of the CDR3 is 14 residues. V was shortened by 5 bases and J by 5 bases, with 16 bases between the two germline ends. In germline, CDR1 is KGHSH, CDR2 LQKENI. DNA of the CDR3: TGTGCCAGCTCAAAAGAAACAGGGACGCACGAGCAGTACTTC. Its protein is CASSKETGTHEQYF.

In regard to this clone: The sample has other DNA sequences that encode this CDR3 too. The chain carries TRBV21-1 and TRBJ1-6; TRBD1, the table's D call, was not compared with the DNA. TRBV21-1 is a known pseudogene. CDR3 length equals 16 residues. The CDR3 loop is CASSFRRDSYNSPLHF. CDR3 DNA: TGTGCCAGCAGCTTTCGTAGGGACAGCTATAATTCACCCCTCCACTTT.

This chain joins TRBV2 and TRBJ2-4, with 8 nucleotides matching TRBD2. This CDR3 spans 16 amino acids. The junction had 8 bases not matched to a gene; V was cut back by 3 bases and J by 4 bases. Per germline, CDR1 SNHLY and CDR2 FYNNEI. CDR3 bases: TGTGCCAGCAGTGATGCGACTAGCGCGCCAAAAAACATTCAGTACTTC. This sequence encodes CASSDATSAPKNIQYF.

This chain links TRBV7-3 with TRBJ2-2, with TRBD1 matching over 9 bases. This CDR3 has 15 amino acids. Trimming cost V 1 base and J 7 bases; bases outside gene matches: 4. The germline V gene has CDR1 SGHTA and CDR2 FQGTGA. The CDR3 region is CASSLNRGQGGELFF. CDR3 DNA: TGTGCCAGCAGCTTAAACAGGGGGCAGGGCGGGGAGCTGTTTTTT.

The J gene is TRBJ1-1, the V gene TRBV28, with D uncertain. Trimming took 6 bases from V and 5 from J, leaving 10 bases between them. The CDR3 consists of 12 residues. CDR1 MDHEN and CDR2 SYDVKM come from the germline V gene. For the CDR3, the DNA is TGTGCCAGCAGCCCCGGGAGGACTGAAGCTTTCTTT. Translating it yields CASSPGRTEAFF.

This clone was seen a single time. The rearrangement links TRBV28 to TRBJ2-5; 8 bases fit TRBD1. Judging by the DNA end, TRBJ2-7 fits better; the J call may be wrong. The germline V gene has CDR1 MDHEN and CDR2 SYDVKM. The CDR3 loop spans 15 amino acids. The CDR3 DNA reads as TGTGCCAGCATCCCAACAGGGGGGCCAAGGTACGAGCAGTACTTC. Translation gives CASIPTGGPRYEQYF.

This clone is a singleton in its sample. This chain connects TRBV19 to TRBJ2-1; TRBD1 agrees at 7 bases. After removal of 6 bases from V and 4 bases from J, the junction contained 3 bases not matched to a gene. CDR3 length equals 13 residues. Per the germline V gene, CDR1 is LNHDA and CDR2 is SQIVND (reference sequence). The DNA for the CDR3 is TGTGCCAGTAGGGGGACAGAGTACAATGAGCAGTTCTTC. It encodes CASRGTEYNEQFF.

With regard to this clone: A read error may produce the germline difference seen at one junction end. The gene calls are TRBV28 and TRBJ2-1; D may be TRBD1 (6 bases). Per germline, CDR1 MDHEN and CDR2 SYDVKM. The CDR3 covers 12 residues. CDR3 bases: TGTGCATGCAAGCGAAGGGACAATGAGCGGTTCTTC. Encoded protein: CACKRRDNERFF.

The genes are TRBV28 and TRBJ2-3; 11 positions match TRBD2. Trimming took 6 bases from V and 4 from J; bases not matched to a gene: 6. The CDR3 is 15 residues long. CDR1 MDHEN and CDR2 SYDVKM come from the germline V gene. The CDR3 region is CASRTSGAFPDTQYF. For the CDR3, the DNA is TGTGCCAGCAGGACTAGCGGGGCATTCCCAGATACGCAGTATTTT. Full variable domain (remainder filled in from reference TRBV28 and TRBJ2-3): DVKVTQSSRYLVKRTGEKVFLECVQDMDHENMFWYRQDPGLGLRLIYFSYDVKMKEKGDIPEGYSVSREKKERFSLILESASTNQTSMYLCASRTSGAFPDTQYFGPGTRLTVL.

The chain recombines TRBV15 with TRBJ2-1, with a tentative D call TRBD1 (5 bases). The germline V and J ends were trimmed by 4 bases and 8 bases, with 12 bases remaining between them. Looked up from germline, CDR1 is LNHNV and CDR2 is YYDKDF (reference sequence). This CDR3 region has 13 residues. The CDR3 region has the DNA TGTGCCACCAGCATCGTCAGGGTTTATGAGCAGTTCTTC. Its protein product is CATSIVRVYEQFF.

V and J are TRBV9 and TRBJ2-3; 7 bases align to TRBD2. V dropped 3 bases and J dropped 1; count of bases not matched to a gene: 8. The length of the CDR3 is 16 residues. Per the germline V gene, CDR1 is SGDLS and CDR2 is YYNGEE. CDR3 sequence: CASSGRTRGRTDTQYF. In nucleotides, the CDR3 is TGTGCCAGCAGCGGCCGGACTAGAGGCCGCACAGATACGCAGTATTTT.

The chain combines TRBV6-5 with TRBJ1-3, with no clear D. Germline lookup yields CDR1 MNHEY and CDR2 SVGAGI. The CDR3 is 15 amino acids. V lost 7 bases, J lost 2 bases, and 15 bases lay in between. The CDR3 reads CASKSPGSTGNTIYF. The CDR3 DNA reads TGTGCCAGCAAATCCCCAGGCTCTACTGGAAACACCATATATTTT.

This clone was counted only a few times. The chain combines TRBV10-3 with TRBJ2-1; D possibly corresponds to TRBD2 (5 bases). The V end lost 4 bases, the J end lost 5 bases, and 12 bases lay between the germline ends. In germline, CDR1 is ENHRY, CDR2 SYGVKD. The length of the CDR3 is 14 residues. CDR3 coding DNA: TGTGCCATCAGTGTGCAGGCTAGCAACAATGAGCAGTTCTTC. This codes for CAISVQASNNEQFF.